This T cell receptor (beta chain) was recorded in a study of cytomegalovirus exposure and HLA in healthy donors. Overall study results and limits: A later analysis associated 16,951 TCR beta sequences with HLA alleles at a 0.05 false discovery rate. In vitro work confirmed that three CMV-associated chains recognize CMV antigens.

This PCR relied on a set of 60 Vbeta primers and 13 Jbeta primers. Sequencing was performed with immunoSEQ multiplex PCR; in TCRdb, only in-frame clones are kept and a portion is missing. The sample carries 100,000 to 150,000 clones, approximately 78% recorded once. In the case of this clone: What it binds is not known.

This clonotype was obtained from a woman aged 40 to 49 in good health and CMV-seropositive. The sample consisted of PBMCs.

The DNA of the CDR3 is TGTGCCAGCAGCCACTCCGTCAGGGGGCTCTCCTACAATGAGCAGTTCTTC. This sequence encodes CASSHSVRGLSYNEQFF. The chain links TRBV4-2 to TRBJ2-1; 8 nucleotides match TRBD1. The V gene's germline CDR1 is LGHNA and CDR2 YNFKEQ. V was clipped by 3 bases and J by 0 bases; unmatched bases: 7. The CDR3 consists of 17 residues.